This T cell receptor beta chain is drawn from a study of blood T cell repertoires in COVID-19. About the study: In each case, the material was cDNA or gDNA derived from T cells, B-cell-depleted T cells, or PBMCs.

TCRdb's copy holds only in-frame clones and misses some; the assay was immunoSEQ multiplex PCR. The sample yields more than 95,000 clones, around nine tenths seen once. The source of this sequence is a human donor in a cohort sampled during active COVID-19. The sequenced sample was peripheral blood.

This chain's CDR3 is CASSVEALAAITDTQYF. CDR3 nucleotide sequence: TGTGCCAGCAGCGTAGAAGCGCTAGCGGCCATCACAGATACGCAGTATTTT. The chain couples TRBV9 to TRBJ2-3; 7 bases are a match to TRBD2. The CDR3 has 17 residues. Per the germline V gene, CDR1 is SGDLS and CDR2 is YYNGEE. With V trimmed by 0 bases and J by 2 bases, 9 bases remained unmatched.